Listed here is a single T cell receptor beta chain. Its specificity is unknown. This sample was included in a study of human T cells and chemical hapten exposure. Study-level results: Patch test score rose with PT1 expanded TCR count, significant at thresholds 8, 16 and 32, not 4. Large CDR3 similarity clusters arose significantly more often from expanded TCRs than from controls.

As for time point: patch test 2, 6 weeks after DPC sensitization. The treatment is: therapeutic diphenylcyclopropenone sensitization with weekly scalp DPC. The study's library attached unique molecular identifiers to single cDNA molecules. TCRdb called the RACE reads again in MiXCR, with one record for every CDR3 protein. The sample shows 95,000 or so distinct CDR3 sequences, roughly 11% of them seen only once. The sample in question was whole blood, obtained in connection with sensitization to the hapten diphenylcyclopropenone (DPC). The TCR originated in a woman aged 40 to 50 with alopecia areata. Some clones in this sample may be carry-over from other donors' samples.

The CDR3 loop reads CASSAGPFAEAFF. Here the CDR3 DNA reads TGTGCCAGCAGCGCGGGACCGTTCGCTGAAGCTTTCTTT. V is TRBV9 and J is TRBJ1-1, with D perhaps matching TRBD1 (5 bases). The CDR3 is 13 amino acids. CDR1 and CDR2 from the germline V gene are SGDLS and YYNGEE. V was clipped by 3 bases and J by 6 bases, with 12 bases between them.